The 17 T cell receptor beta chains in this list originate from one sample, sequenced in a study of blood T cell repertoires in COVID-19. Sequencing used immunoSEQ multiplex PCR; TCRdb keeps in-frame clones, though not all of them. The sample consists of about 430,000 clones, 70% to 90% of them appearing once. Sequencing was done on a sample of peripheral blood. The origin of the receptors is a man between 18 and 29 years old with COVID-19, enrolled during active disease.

The CDR3 nucleotides are TGTGCCAGCAGCAGACTCGGGACAGGGCGAGGAGAGACCCAGTACTTC. Its translation: CASSRLGTGRGETQYF. The chain combines TRBV25-1 with TRBJ2-5, with TRBD1 identical over 9 bases. J gave up 4 bases and V 6 bases, and 12 bases lay outside the gene matches. The CDR3 loop spans 16 amino acids. Looked up from germline, CDR1 is MGHDK and CDR2 is SYGVNS.

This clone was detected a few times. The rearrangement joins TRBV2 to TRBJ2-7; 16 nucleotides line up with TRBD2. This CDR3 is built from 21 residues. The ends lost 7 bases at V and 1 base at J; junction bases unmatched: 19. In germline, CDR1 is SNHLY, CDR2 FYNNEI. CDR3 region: CASTPGAGAGTSGRGSYEQYF. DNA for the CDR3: TGTGCCAGCACCCCGGGAGCGGGAGCCGGGACTAGCGGGAGGGGGTCCTACGAGCAGTACTTC. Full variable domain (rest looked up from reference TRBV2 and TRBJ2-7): EPEVTQTPSHQVTQMGQEVILRCVPISNHLYFYWYRQILGQKVEFLVSFYNNEISEKSEIFDDQFSVERPDGSNFTLKIRSTKLEDSAMYFCASTPGAGAGTSGRGSYEQYFGPGTRLTVT.

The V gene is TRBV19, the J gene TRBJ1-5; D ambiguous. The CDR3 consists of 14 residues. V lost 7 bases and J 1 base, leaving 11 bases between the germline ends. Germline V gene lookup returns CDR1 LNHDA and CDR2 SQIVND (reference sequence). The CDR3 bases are TGTGCCAGTAAGGCGGGCCGGAGCAATCAGCCCCAGCATTTT. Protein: CASKAGRSNQPQHF.

The CDR3 loop reads CASRQGSSYNEQFF. CDR3 coding DNA: TGTGCCAGCCGACAGGGGAGCTCCTACAATGAGCAGTTCTTC. This chain joins TRBV27 and TRBJ2-1, with TRBD1 identical over 8 bases. CDR1 is MNHEY and CDR2 is SMNVEV in the germline V gene (reference sequence). This CDR3 has 14 residues. Losses at the gene ends were 8 bases for V and 0 bases for J; bases not matched to a gene: 3.

For the CDR3, the DNA is TGTGCCAGCAGCTTTGACAGAACATCTGAAAAACTGTTTTTT. This codes for CASSFDRTSEKLFF. The chain is built from TRBV5-4 and TRBJ1-4; D may be TRBD1 (5 bases). The V end was cut by 2 bases, the J end by 7 bases, with 12 bases between. CDR3 size: 14 residues. Per the germline V gene, CDR1 is SGHNT and CDR2 is YYREEE (reference sequence).

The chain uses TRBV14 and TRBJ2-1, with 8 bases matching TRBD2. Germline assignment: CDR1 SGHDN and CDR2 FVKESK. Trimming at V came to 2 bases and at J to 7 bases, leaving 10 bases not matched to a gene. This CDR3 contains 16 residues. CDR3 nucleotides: TGTGCCAGCAGCCAATCTCATCTAGCGGGCCTAAATGAGCAGTTCTTC. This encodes CASSQSHLAGLNEQFF.

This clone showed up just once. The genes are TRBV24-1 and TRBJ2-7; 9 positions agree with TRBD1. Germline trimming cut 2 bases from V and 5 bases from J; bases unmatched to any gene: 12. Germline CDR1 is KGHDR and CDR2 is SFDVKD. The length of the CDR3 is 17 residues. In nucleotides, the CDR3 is TGTGCCACCAGTGATTCGAGTCGGACAGGGGAGCCCAACGAGCAGTACTTC. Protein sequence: CATSDSSRTGEPNEQYF.

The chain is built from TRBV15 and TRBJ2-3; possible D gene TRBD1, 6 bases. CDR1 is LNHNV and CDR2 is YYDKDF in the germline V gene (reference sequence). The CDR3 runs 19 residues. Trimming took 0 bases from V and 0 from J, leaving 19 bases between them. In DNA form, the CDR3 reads TGTGCCACCAGCAGAGAAAGGGGACAACTGTTTTTTAGCACAGATACGCAGTATTTT. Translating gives CATSRERGQLFFSTDTQYF.

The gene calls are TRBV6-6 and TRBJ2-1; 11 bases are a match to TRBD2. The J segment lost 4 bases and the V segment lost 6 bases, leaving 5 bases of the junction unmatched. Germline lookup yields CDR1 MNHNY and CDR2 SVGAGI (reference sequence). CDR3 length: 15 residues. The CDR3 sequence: CASRSTSGRYNEQFF. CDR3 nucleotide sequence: TGTGCCAGCAGATCAACTAGCGGGAGATACAATGAGCAGTTCTTC.

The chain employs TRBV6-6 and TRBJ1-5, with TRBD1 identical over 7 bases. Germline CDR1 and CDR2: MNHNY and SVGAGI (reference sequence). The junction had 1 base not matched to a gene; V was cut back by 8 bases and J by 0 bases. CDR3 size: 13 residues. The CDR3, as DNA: TGTGCCAGCCGGGACAGTAGCAATCAGCCCCAGCATTTT. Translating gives CASRDSSNQPQHF.

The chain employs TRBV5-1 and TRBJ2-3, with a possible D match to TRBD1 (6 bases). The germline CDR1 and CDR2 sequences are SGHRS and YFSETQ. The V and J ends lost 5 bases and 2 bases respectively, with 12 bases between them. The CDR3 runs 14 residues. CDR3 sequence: CASSSDSHTDTQYF. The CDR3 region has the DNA TGCGCCAGCAGTTCGGACAGTCACACAGATACGCAGTATTTT.

For the CDR3, the DNA is TGTGCCAGCCAGGGGGTGTCAACCTACGAGCAGTACTTC. This gives the protein CASQGVSTYEQYF. This chain uses TRBV5-6 with TRBJ2-7; TRBD1 matches 7 bases. The CDR3 covers 13 residues. V trimming: 7 bases; J trimming: 2 bases; junction bases outside the gene matches: 6. Germline CDR1 is SGHDT and CDR2 is YYEEEE.

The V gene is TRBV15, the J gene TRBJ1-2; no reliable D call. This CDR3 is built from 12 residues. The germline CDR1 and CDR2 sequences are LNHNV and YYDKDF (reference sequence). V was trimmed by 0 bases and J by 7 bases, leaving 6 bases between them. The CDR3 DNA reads TGTGCCACCAGCAGAGATACTAGTGGCTACACCTTC. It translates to CATSRDTSGYTF.

The CDR3 loop reads CASGERVNEQFF. CDR3 bases: TGTGCCAGCGGGGAGCGAGTCAATGAGCAGTTCTTC. This rearrangement joins TRBV3-1 (or the pseudogene TRBV3-2) to TRBJ2-1; a weak D match, TRBD2 (5 bases). The CDR3 is 12 residues long. V lost 8 bases to trimming and J lost 6 bases, with 11 bases between them. Germline CDR1 reads LGHDT; CDR2 reads YNNKEL (reference sequence).

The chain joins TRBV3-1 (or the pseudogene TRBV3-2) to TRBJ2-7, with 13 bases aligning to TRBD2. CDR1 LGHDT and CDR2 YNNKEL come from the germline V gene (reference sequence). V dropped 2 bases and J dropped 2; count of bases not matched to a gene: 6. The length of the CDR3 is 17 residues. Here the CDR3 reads CASSQLGGTSGAYEQYF. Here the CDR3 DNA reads TGTGCCAGCAGCCAACTCGGAGGGACTAGCGGGGCCTACGAGCAGTACTTC.

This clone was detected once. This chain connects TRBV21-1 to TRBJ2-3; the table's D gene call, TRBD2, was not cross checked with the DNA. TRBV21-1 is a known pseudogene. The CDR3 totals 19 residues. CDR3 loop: CASRPREGVLAGVSDTQYF. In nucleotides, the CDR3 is TGTGCCAGCAGACCCCGGGAGGGGGTACTAGCGGGGGTCTCAGATACGCAGTATTTT.

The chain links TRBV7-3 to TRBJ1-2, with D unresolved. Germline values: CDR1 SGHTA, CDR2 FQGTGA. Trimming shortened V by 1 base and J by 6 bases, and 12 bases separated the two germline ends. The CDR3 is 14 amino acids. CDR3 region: CASSLSRLPNGYTF. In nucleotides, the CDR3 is TGTGCCAGCAGCTTAAGTCGGTTACCAAATGGCTACACCTTC.